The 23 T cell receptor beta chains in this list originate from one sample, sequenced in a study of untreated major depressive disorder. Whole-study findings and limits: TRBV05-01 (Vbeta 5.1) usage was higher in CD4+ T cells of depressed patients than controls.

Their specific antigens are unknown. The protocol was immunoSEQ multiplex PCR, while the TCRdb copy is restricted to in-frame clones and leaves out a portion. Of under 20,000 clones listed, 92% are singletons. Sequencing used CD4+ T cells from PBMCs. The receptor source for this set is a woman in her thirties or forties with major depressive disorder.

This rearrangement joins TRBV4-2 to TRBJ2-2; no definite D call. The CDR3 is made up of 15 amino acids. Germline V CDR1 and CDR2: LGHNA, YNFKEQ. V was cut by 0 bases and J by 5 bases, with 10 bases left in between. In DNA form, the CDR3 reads TGTGCCAGCAGCCAAGATGGTGCAAATACCGGGGAGCTGTTTTTT. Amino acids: CASSQDGANTGELFF.

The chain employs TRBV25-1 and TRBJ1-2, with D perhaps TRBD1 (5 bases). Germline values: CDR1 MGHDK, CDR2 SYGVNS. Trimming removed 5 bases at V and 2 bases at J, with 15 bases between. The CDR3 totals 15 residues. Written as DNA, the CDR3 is TGTGCCAGCAGTCAATCGTCCAAGGGGAACTATGGCTACACCTTC. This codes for CASSQSSKGNYGYTF.

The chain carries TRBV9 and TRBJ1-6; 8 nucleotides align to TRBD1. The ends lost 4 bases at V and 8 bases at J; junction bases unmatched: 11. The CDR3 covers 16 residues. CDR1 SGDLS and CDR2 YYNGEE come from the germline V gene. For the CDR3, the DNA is TGTGCCAGCAGCCCGCTGGTCGGGACAGGTTATTCACCCCTCCACTTT. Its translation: CASSPLVGTGYSPLHF.

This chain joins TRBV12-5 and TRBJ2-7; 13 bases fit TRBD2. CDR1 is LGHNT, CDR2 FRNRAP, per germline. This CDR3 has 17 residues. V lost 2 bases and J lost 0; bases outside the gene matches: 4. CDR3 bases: TGTGCTAGTGGTTTGCTTGGGACTAGCGGGGCCTCCTACGAGCAGTACGTC. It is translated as CASGLLGTSGASYEQYV.

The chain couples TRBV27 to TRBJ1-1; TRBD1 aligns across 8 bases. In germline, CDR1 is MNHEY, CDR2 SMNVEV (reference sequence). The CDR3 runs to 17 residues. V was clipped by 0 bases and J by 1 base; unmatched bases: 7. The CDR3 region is CASSLSGGQGENTEAFF. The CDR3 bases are TGTGCCAGCAGTTTATCGGGCGGACAGGGAGAGAACACTGAAGCTTTCTTT.

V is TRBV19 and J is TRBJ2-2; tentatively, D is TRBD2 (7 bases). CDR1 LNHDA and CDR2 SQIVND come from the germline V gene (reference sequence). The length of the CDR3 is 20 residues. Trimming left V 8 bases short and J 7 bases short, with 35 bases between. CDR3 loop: CASRPLAGLRRGLKDGELFF. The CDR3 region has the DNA TGTGCCAGTCGCCCTCTGGCAGGGTTACGGCGGGGGCTTAAGGACGGGGAGCTGTTTTTT.

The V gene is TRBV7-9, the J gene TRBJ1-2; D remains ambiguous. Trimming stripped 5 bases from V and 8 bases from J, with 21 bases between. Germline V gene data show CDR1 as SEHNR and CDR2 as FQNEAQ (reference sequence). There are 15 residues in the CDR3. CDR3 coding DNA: TGTGCCAGCAGCCCCCAGGAGACTCCTGGCACCGGCTACACCTTC. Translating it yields CASSPQETPGTGYTF.

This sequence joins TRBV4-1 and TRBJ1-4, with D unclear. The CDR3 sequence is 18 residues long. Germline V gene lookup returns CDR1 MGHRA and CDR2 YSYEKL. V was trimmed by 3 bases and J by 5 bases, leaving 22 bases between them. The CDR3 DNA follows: TGCGCCAGCAGCCATCCCCGTCCTAGTTCCTTTCGGAATGAAAAACTGTTTTTT. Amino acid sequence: CASSHPRPSSFRNEKLFF.

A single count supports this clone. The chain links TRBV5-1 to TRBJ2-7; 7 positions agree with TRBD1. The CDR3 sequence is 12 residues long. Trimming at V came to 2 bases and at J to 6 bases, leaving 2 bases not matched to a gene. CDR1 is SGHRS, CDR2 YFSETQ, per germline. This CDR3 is CASSFSGGEQYV. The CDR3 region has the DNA TGCGCCAGCAGCTTTTCAGGGGGCGAGCAGTACGTC.

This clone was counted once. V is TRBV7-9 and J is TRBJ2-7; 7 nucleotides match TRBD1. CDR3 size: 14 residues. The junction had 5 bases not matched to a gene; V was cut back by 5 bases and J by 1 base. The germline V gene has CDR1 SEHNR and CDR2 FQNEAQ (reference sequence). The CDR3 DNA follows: TGTGCCAGCAGCGCCCGACAGGGTTCCTACGAGCAGTACTTC. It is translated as CASSARQGSYEQYF.

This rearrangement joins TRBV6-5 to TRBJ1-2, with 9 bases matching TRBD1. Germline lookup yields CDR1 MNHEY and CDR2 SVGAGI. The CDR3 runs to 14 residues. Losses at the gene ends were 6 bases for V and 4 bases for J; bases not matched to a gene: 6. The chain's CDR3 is CASRRTGEAYGYTF. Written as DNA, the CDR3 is TGTGCCAGCAGGCGGACAGGGGAAGCCTATGGCTACACCTTC.

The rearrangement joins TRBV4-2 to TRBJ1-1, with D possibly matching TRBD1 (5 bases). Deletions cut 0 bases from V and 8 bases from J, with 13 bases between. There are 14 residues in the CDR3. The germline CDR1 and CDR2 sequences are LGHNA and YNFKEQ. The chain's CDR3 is CASSQEHRINEAFF. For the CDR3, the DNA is TGTGCCAGCAGCCAAGAACACAGGATCAACGAAGCTTTCTTT.

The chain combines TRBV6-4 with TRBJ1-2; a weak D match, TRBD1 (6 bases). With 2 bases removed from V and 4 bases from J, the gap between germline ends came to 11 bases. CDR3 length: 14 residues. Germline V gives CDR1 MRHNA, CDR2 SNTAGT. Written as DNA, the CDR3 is TGTGCCAGCAGTGACGGGACATCTTTCTATGGCTACACCTTC. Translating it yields CASSDGTSFYGYTF.

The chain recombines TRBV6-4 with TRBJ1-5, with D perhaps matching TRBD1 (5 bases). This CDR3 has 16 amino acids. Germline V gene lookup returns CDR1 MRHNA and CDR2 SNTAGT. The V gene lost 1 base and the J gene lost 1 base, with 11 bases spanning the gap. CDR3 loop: CASSDFSRESNQPQHF. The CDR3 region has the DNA TGTGCCAGCAGTGACTTCAGCAGGGAGAGCAATCAGCCCCAGCATTTT.

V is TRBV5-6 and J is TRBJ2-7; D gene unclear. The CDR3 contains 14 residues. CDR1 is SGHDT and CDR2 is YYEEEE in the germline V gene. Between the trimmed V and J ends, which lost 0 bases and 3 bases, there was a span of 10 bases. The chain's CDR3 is CASSLEGLDYEQYF. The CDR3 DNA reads TGTGCCAGCAGCTTGGAGGGTTTGGACTACGAGCAGTACTTC.

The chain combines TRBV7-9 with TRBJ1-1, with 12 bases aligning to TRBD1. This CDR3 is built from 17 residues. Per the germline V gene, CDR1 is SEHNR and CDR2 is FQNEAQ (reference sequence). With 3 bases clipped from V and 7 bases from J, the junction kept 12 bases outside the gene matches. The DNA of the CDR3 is TGTGCCAGCAGCTTCTTACCGGGACAGGGGGCGCGGGATGAAGCTTTCTTT. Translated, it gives CASSFLPGQGARDEAFF. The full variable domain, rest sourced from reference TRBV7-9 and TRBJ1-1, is DTGVSQNPRHKITKRGQNVTFRCDPISEHNRLYWYRQTLGQGPEFLTYFQNEAQLEKSRLLSDRFSAERPKGSFSTLEIQRTEQGDSAMYLCASSFLPGQGARDEAFFGQGTRLTVV.

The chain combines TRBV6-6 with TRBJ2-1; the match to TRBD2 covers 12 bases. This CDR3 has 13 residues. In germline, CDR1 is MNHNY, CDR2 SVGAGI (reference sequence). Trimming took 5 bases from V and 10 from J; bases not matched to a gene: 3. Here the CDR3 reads CASSNLAGGEQFF. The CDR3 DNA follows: TGTGCCAGCAGTAATCTAGCGGGAGGGGAGCAGTTCTTC.

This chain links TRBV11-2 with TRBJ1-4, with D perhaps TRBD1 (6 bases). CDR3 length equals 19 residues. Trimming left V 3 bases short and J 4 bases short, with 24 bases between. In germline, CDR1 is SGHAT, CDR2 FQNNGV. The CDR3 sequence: CASSFGRILRRDNNEKLFF. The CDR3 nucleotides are TGTGCCAGCAGCTTCGGTCGAATTCTTCGTCGGGACAATAATGAAAAACTGTTTTTT.

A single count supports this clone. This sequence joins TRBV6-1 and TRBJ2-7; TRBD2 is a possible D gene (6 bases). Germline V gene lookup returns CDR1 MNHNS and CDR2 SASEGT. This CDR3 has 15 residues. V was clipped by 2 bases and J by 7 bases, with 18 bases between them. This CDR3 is CASSEHGGSSSEQYF. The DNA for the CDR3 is TGTGCCAGCAGTGAACACGGGGGAAGTTCGTCTGAGCAGTACTTC.

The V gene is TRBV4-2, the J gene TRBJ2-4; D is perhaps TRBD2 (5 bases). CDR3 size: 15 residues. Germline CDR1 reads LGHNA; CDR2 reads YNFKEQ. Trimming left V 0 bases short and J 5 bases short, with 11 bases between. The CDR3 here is CASSQDPTRENIQYF. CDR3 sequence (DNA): TGTGCCAGCAGCCAAGACCCAACTAGGGAAAACATTCAGTACTTC.

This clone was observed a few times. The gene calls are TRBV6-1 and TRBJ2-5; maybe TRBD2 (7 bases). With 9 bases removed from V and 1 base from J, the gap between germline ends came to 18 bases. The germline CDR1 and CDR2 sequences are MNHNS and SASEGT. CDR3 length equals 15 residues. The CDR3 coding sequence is TGTGCCAGGGCGATAACGGGGGGCGTCCAAGAGACCCAGTACTTC. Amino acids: CARAITGGVQETQYF.

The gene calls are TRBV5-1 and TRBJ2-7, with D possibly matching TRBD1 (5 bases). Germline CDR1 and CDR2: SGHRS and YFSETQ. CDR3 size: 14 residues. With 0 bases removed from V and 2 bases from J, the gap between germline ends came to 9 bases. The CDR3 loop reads CASSLARDAYEQYF. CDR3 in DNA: TGCGCCAGCAGCTTGGCCAGGGATGCCTACGAGCAGTACTTC.

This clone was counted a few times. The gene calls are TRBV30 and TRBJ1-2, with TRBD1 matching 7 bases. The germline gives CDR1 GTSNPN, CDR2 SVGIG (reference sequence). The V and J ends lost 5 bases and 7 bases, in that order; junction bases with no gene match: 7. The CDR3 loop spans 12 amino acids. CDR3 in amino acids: CAWAGDSGGYTF. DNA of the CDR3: TGTGCCTGGGCCGGGGACAGCGGTGGCTACACCTTC.